The clone carrying this TCR beta chain was detected once. No antigen is known for it. The genomic DNA of each subset was split evenly across several immunoSEQ plates. Authors' processing steps: ImmunoSEQ junction-only sequences lacked quality scores, so their filtering differed. Some clones are missing from TCRdb's copy, which holds only in-frame ones; the method was immunoSEQ multiplex PCR. V and J calls and clone size are as listed in that table; D and trimming were resolved from the DNA. Altogether some 650,000 clones are present, almost 97% being singletons, with the ten largest covering about 0.06%. The entry originates in a study of shared clonotypes between healthy human individuals. Notes on the study in general: In contrast to clonotypes shared by all four donors, non-shared clonotypes had lower generation probabilities.

The CDR3 loop spans 13 amino acids. V was cut by 7 bases and J by 10 bases, with 17 bases left in between. CDR1 and CDR2 from the germline V gene are MDHEN and SYDVKM. Participating donors were healthy, HIV-negative adults free of recent acute infections or vaccinations. Material: naive CD4+ T cells sorted from blood. Subset: CD45RA+ positively selected. This clonotype was sampled from a woman in her thirties in good health. V and J are TRBV28 and TRBJ2-1; D is possibly TRBD2 (5 bases). CDR3: CASMRVRRNEQFF. For the CDR3, the DNA is TGTGCCAGCATGCGGGTCCGCAGAAACGAGCAGTTCTTC.